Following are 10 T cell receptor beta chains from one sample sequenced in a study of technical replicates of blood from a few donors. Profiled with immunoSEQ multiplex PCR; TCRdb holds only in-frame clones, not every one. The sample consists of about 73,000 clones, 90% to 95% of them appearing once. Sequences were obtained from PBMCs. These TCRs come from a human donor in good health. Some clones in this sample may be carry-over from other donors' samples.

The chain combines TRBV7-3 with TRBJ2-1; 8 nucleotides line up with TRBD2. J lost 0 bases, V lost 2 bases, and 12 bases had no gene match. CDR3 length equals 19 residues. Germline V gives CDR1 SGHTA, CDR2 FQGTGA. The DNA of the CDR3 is TGTGCCAGCAGCTTAGGGCAGAGTATAGCGGGACGCTCCTACAATGAGCAGTTCTTC. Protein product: CASSLGQSIAGRSYNEQFF.

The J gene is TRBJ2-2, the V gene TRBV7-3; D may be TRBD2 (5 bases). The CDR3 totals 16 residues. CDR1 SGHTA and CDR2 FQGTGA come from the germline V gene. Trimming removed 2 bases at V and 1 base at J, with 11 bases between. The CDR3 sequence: CASSLGGGGNTGELFF. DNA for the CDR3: TGTGCCAGCAGCTTAGGTGGTGGAGGGAACACCGGGGAGCTGTTTTTT.

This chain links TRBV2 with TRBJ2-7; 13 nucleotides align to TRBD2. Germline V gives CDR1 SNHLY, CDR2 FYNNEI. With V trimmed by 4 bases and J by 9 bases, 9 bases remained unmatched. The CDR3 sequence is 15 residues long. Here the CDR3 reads CASSVKLAGGPGQYF. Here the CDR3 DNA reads TGTGCCAGCAGTGTGAAACTAGCGGGAGGGCCCGGGCAGTACTTC.

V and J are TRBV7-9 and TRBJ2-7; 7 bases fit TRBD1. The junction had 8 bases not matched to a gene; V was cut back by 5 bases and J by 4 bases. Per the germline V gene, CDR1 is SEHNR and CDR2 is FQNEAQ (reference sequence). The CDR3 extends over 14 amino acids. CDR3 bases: TGTGCCAGCAGCACTCGGGACAGTTGGTACGAGCAGTACTTC. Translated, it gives CASSTRDSWYEQYF.

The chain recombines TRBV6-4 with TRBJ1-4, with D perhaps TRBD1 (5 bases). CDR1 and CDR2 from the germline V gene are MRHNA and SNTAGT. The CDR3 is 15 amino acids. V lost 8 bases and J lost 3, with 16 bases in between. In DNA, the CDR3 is TGTGCCAGCGCCGCACGGGGGGAATCTAATGAAAAACTGTTTTTT. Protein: CASAARGESNEKLFF.

The CDR3 spells CARSLSGGETQYF. As DNA, the CDR3 is TGTGCCAGAAGCTTGTCTGGGGGGGAGACCCAGTACTTC. V gene TRBV5-3 combines with J gene TRBJ2-5; perhaps TRBD2 as D (6 bases). TRBV5-3 is an ORF for which the function is uncertain. This CDR3 is 13 amino acids long. V was clipped by 1 base and J by 5 bases, with 9 bases between them.

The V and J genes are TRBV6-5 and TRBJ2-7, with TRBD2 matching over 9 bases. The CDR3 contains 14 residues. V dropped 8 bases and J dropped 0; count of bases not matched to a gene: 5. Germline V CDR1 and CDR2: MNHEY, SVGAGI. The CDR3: CASSRTSVSYEQYF. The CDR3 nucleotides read TGTGCCAGCTCTCGGACTAGCGTCTCCTACGAGCAGTACTTC.

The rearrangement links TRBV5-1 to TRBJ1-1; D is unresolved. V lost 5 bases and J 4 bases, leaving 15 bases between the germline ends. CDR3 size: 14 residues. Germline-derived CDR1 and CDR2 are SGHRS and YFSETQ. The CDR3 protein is CASRLRIIGTEAFF. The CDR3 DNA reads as TGCGCCAGCAGACTCAGGATAATAGGCACTGAAGCTTTCTTT.

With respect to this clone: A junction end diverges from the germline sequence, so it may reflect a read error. In DNA form, the CDR3 reads TGTGCCAGGGCCAGGGTTCGGCCCGCGGCCTTC. It translates to CARARVRPAAF. The chain combines TRBV5-3 with TRBJ1-2; possibly TRBD1 for D (5 bases). TRBV5-3 is an ORF for which the function is uncertain. CDR3 length: 11 residues.

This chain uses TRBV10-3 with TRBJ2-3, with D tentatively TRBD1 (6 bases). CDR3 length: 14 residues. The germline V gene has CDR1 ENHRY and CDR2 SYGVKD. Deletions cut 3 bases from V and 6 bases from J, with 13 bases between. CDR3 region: CAISDTGFWDTQYF. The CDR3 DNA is TGTGCCATCAGTGATACAGGGTTTTGGGATACGCAGTATTTT.